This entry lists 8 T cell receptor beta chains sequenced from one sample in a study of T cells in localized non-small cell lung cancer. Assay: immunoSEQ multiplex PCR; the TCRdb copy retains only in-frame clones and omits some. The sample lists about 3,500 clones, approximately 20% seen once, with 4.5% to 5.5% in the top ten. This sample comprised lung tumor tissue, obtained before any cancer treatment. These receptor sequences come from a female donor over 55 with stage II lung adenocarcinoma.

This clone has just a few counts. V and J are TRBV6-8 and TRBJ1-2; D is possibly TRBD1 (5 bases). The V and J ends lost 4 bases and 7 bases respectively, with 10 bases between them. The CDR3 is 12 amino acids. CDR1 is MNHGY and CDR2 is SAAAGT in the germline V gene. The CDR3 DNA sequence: TGTGCCAGCAGTTCTCAGGGTGGTGGCTACACCTTC. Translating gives CASSSQGGGYTF.

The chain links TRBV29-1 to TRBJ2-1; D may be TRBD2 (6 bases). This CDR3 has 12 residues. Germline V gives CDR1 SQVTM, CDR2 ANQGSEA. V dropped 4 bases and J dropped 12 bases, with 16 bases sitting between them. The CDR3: CSVGDSESWQFF. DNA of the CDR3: TGCAGCGTTGGGGACTCCGAATCCTGGCAGTTCTTC.

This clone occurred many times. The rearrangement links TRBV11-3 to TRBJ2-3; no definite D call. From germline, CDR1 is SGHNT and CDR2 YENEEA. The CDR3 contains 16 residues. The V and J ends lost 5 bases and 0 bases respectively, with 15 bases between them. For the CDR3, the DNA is TGTGCCAGCAGCGAGATCCGGATAACTAGCACAGATACGCAGTATTTT. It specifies CASSEIRITSTDTQYF.

Written as DNA, the CDR3 is TGTGCCAGCAGTCTCGGTCCTCGGCAGGGGGGCTACACCTTC. It specifies CASSLGPRQGGYTF. The chain is built from TRBV28 and TRBJ1-2, with D perhaps TRBD1 (6 bases). The V gene's germline CDR1 is MDHEN and CDR2 SYDVKM. The CDR3 sequence is 14 residues long. V was clipped by 5 bases and J by 8 bases, with 18 bases between them.

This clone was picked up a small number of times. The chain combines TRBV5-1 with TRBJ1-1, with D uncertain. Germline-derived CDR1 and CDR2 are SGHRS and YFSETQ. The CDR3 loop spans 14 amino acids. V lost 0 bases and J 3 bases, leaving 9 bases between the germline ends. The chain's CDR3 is CASSLASRDTEAFF. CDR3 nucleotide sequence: TGCGCCAGCAGCTTGGCCTCGCGTGACACTGAAGCTTTCTTT.

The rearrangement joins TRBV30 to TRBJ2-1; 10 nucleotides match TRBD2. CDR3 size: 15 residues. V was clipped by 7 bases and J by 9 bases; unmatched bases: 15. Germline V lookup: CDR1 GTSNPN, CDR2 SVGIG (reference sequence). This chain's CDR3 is CASKSASGRGGEQFF. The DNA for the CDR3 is TGTGCCTCGAAATCGGCAAGCGGGAGGGGAGGTGAGCAGTTCTTC.

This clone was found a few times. CDR3: CASSLRAGTEAFF. Written as DNA, the CDR3 is TGTGCCAGCAGCTTAAGGGCCGGGACTGAAGCTTTCTTT. The chain employs TRBV7-4 and TRBJ1-1; D unclear. Germline CDR1 SGHVT, CDR2 SQSDAQ. V was cut by 2 bases and J by 5 bases, with 9 bases left in between. The CDR3 has 13 residues.

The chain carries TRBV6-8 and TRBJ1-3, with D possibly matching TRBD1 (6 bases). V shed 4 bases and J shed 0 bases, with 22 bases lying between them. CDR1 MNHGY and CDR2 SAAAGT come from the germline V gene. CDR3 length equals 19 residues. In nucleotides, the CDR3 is TGTGCCAGCAGTTCCGTTCGCTTCAGACAGGCTATCTCTGGAAACACCATATATTTT. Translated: CASSSVRFRQAISGNTIYF.